This T cell receptor (beta chain) was retrieved from a study of T-cell memory formation after mild COVID-19. As for this clonotype: What it recognizes is unknown.

The authors produced TCR alpha and TCR beta cDNA libraries with sample barcodes and UMIs by 5'RACE using constant-segment primers. MiXCR was run by TCRdb on the 5' RACE reads, yielding one entry per CDR3 protein. The table shows more than 250,000 distinct CDR3 sequences, with 18% occurring only once. With 4 bases removed from V and 5 bases from J, the gap between germline ends came to 14 bases. From germline, CDR1 is SGHRS and CDR2 YFSETQ. The CDR3 length is 14 residues. General study results and limits: Pre-infection memory showed some responding clones, and this suggested that cross-reactive memory joined. The study found contracting CD4+ clones mainly in CM and EM and contracting CD8+ clones in EMRA. The study found balanced CD4/CD8 in clones contracting day 15 to 85 and a CD4+ lean in later expanders.

This TCR came from a man aged 18 to 29 who had mild COVID-19 (a few samples of this study predate the infection). Cell type and time point are not known. V usage is TRBV5-1 and J usage is TRBJ2-3; D is uncertain. The material sequenced was PBMCs or a T cell subset sorted from them (not recorded which). The CDR3 nucleotides read TGCGCCAGCAGCCTGGGAAGACCGGAAGATACGCAGTATTTT. This gives the protein CASSLGRPEDTQYF.